This T cell receptor (beta chain) was observed in a study of T cell repertoires in cytomegalovirus infection. Overall study results and limits: Cumulated frequencies of public TCR beta families served to identify carriers of CMV plus the relevant HLA.

Regarding this clonotype: Antigen: not known.

Via MiXCR, TCRdb re-called the reads, giving one row per CDR3 protein. The table includes approximately 74,000 distinct CDR3 sequences, roughly 39% detected once. V was clipped by 4 bases and J by 2 bases, with 11 bases between them. Looked up from germline, CDR1 is SEHNR and CDR2 is FQNEAQ (reference sequence). The CDR3 has 14 residues. The chain joins TRBV7-9 to TRBJ1-1; no firm D call. Specimen: CD8+ T cells from cultured PBMCs, collected from culture after CMV antigen stimulation. The clonotype comes from a human donor in good health (CMV status not recorded). Some clones in this sample may be carry-over from other donors' samples. The CDR3 bases are TGTGCCAGCAGCTCTCCTGGGTCCAACACTGAAGCTTTCTTT. It is translated as CASSSPGSNTEAFF.